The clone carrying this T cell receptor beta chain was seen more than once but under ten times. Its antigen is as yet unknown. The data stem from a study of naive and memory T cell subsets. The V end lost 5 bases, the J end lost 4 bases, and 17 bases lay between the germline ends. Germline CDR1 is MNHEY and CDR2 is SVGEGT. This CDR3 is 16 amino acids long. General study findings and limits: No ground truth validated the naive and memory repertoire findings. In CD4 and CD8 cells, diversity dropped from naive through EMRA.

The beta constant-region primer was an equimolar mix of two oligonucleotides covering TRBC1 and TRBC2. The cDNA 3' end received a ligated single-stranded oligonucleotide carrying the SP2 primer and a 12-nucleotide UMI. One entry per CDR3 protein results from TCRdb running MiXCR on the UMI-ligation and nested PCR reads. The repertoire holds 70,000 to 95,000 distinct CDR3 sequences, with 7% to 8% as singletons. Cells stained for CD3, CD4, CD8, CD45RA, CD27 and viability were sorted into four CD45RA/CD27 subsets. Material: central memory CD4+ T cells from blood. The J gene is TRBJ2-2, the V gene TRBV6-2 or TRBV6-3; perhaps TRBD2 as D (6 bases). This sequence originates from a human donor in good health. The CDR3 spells CASSGLGGAGTGELFF. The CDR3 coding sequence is TGTGCCAGCAGTGGGCTTGGAGGGGCCGGCACCGGGGAGCTGTTTTTT.